Listed here is a single T cell receptor beta chain. Its specificity is unknown. Researchers made TCR beta libraries by using iRepertoire HTBI primers and running Arm-PCR on CDR3 regions. Each CDR3 protein gets one entry after TCRdb re-called the multiplex PCR reads with MiXCR. The profile shows a few hundred thousand distinct CDR3 sequences, around 24% of them singletons. Germline V gives CDR1 SGHRS, CDR2 YFSETQ. Trimming at V came to 6 bases and at J to 0 bases, leaving 9 bases not matched to a gene. CDR3 length equals 16 residues. This sample is part of a study of regulatory T cells in long-lasting Graves disease. Across the whole study: The study counted Graves' disease as persistent given over 5 years of antithyroid drugs and positive TSH receptor antibodies.

Study-wide findings and caveats: Small numbers of samples may have cut accuracy. When disease was persistent, TRBV28, TRBJ1-2 and TRBJ2-5 were the favored segments.

Regarding time point: persistent/refractory GD, antithyroid drugs over 5 years with positive TRAb. RNA extracted from PBMCs served as the sequencing template. The sample consisted of peripheral blood mononuclear cells (PBMCs), taken when the disease was refractory, from a patient treated with antithyroid drugs. This clonotype originated in a female donor with Graves disease. The chain recombines TRBV5-1 with TRBJ1-1; TRBD1 matches 9 bases. The CDR3 sequence: CASTGTGNTMNTEAFF. The CDR3, as DNA: TGCGCCAGCACCGGGACAGGGAACACTATGAACACTGAAGCTTTCTTT. The whole variable domain, filled in from reference TRBV5-1 and TRBJ1-1, reads KAGVTQTPRYLIKTRGQQVTLSCSPISGHRSVSWYQQTPGQGLQFLFEYFSETQRNKGNFPGRFSGRQFSNSRSEMNVSTLELGDSALYLCASTGTGNTMNTEAFFGQGTRLTVV.